This TCR beta chain stems from a study of blood T cell repertoires in COVID-19. Measured with immunoSEQ multiplex PCR; TCRdb has only the in-frame clones, and not every one. The sample includes about 330,000 clones, 75% to 85% seen only once; the top ten take just over 7%. This CDR3 contains 16 residues. V lost 4 bases and J lost 4; bases outside the gene matches: 11. From germline, CDR1 is SGDLS and CDR2 YYNGEE. The sample taken for sequencing was peripheral blood. This sequence joins TRBV9 and TRBJ2-3, with 8 bases fitting TRBD1. The clonotype originates from a human donor in a cohort sampled during active COVID-19. The CDR3 spells CASSLWTGRSSDTQYF. The CDR3 DNA reads as TGTGCCAGCAGCCTTTGGACAGGGCGTTCCTCAGATACGCAGTATTTT.